The 27 T cell receptor beta chains below were found in one sample sequenced in a study of blood T cell repertoires in COVID-19. TCRdb's table, derived via immunoSEQ multiplex PCR, lists solely in-frame clones and lacks some. Of some 270,000 clones listed, approximately 86% are singletons. Sequencing was done on a sample of peripheral blood. All receptors derive from a woman in her sixties who had recovered from COVID-19.

The V and J genes are TRBV7-2 and TRBJ1-2; D is unclear. Trimming took 1 base from V and 3 from J, leaving 12 bases between them. Germline CDR1 SGHTA, CDR2 FQGNSA. This CDR3 region has 15 residues. CDR3 sequence: CASSLEARQYYGYTF. CDR3 DNA sequence: TGTGCCAGCAGCTTAGAGGCGAGGCAGTACTATGGCTACACCTTC.

This clone was counted a single time. The rearrangement links TRBV6-1 to TRBJ1-2, with D uncertain. Trimming pared 2 bases from V and 8 bases from J, leaving 12 bases between. This CDR3 contains 13 residues. From germline, CDR1 is MNHNS and CDR2 SASEGT. The DNA for the CDR3 is TGTGCCAGCAGTGAAACCCTGGCCGGGGGCTACACCTTC. As protein: CASSETLAGGYTF.

The chain joins TRBV4-3 to TRBJ2-1, with TRBD1 matching over 7 bases. This CDR3 is built from 15 residues. Germline CDR1 and CDR2: LGHNA and YSLEER. Trimming at V came to 3 bases and at J to 12 bases, leaving 14 bases not matched to a gene. CDR3 nucleotides: TGCGCCAGCAGCCACCAAGGAAGACAGGGTTCGGGGCAGTTCTTC. This encodes CASSHQGRQGSGQFF.

The CDR3 protein is CASRTRGGPYGYTF. CDR3 bases: TGTGCCAGCAGGACGAGGGGGGGACCCTATGGCTACACCTTC. The rearrangement uses TRBV27 and TRBJ1-2; the D gene is possibly TRBD1 (6 bases). Germline assignment: CDR1 MNHEY and CDR2 SMNVEV (reference sequence). Trimming removed 6 bases at V and 4 bases at J, with 15 bases between. The CDR3 sequence is 14 residues long.

Only a few counts were recorded for this clone. The rearrangement links TRBV5-6 to TRBJ2-2, with a tentative D call TRBD2 (6 bases). The V end was cut by 2 bases, the J end by 3 bases, with 11 bases between. Germline-derived CDR1 and CDR2 are SGHDT and YYEEEE. The CDR3 spans 15 residues. CDR3 sequence reads: CASSFLGTHTGELFF. The CDR3 nucleotides are TGTGCCAGCAGCTTCTTGGGGACTCACACCGGGGAGCTGTTTTTT.

This chain connects TRBV5-6 to TRBJ2-3; 9 nucleotides match TRBD1. Germline lookup yields CDR1 SGHDT and CDR2 YYEEEE. Unmatched junction bases numbered 11, after V lost 4 bases and J lost 2 bases. The CDR3 totals 17 residues. For the CDR3, the DNA is TGTGCCAGCAGCATGATACACAGGGGGCTCGTCACAGATACGCAGTATTTT. It yields the protein CASSMIHRGLVTDTQYF. The full variable domain, with the rest looked up from reference TRBV5-6 and TRBJ2-3, is DAGVTQSPTHLIKTRGQQVTLRCSPKSGHDTVSWYQQALGQGPQFIFQYYEEEERQRGNFPDRFSGHQFPNYSSELNVNALLLGDSALYLCASSMIHRGLVTDTQYFGPGTRLTVL.

This clone occurred a few times. The chain carries TRBV2 and TRBJ1-5; a possible D gene is TRBD1 (5 bases). Trimming removed 7 bases at V and 0 bases at J, with 13 bases between. The CDR3 consists of 15 residues. Germline-derived CDR1 and CDR2 are SNHLY and FYNNEI. CDR3: CASNLQAYSNQPQHF. CDR3 DNA: TGTGCCAGCAATTTACAGGCGTATAGCAATCAGCCCCAGCATTTT.

J is TRBJ1-5 and V is TRBV6-1; no clear D gene. Per the germline V gene, CDR1 is MNHNS and CDR2 is SASEGT. There are 16 residues in the CDR3. Trimming took off 2 bases at V and 2 bases at J, with 13 bases between the two ends. The CDR3 nucleotides are TGTGCCAGCAGTGAATTGGTGTCCACAGGCAATCAGCCCCAGCATTTT. It codes for CASSELVSTGNQPQHF.

The chain uses TRBV9 and TRBJ2-5; TRBD1 matches at 7 bases. The CDR3 extends over 14 amino acids. Looked up from germline, CDR1 is SGDLS and CDR2 is YYNGEE. V was pared by 4 bases and J by 3 bases, with 6 bases of the junction left unmatched. The chain's CDR3 is CASSSGQIEETQYF. CDR3 DNA: TGTGCCAGCAGCTCGGGACAGATAGAAGAGACCCAGTACTTC.

CDR3 residues: CATSEATGDSNQPQHF. Written as DNA, the CDR3 is TGTGCCACCAGTGAGGCGACGGGGGATAGCAATCAGCCCCAGCATTTT. The V call is TRBV24-1, the J call TRBJ1-5; tentative D call: TRBD1 (5 bases). Germline V gene lookup returns CDR1 KGHDR and CDR2 SFDVKD. CDR3 length: 16 amino acids. With 4 bases removed from V and 0 bases from J, the gap between germline ends came to 12 bases.

The CDR3 nucleotides are TGTGCCAGCAGCTTAGTAGGGCGGGGGGCCGACACAGATACGCAGTATTTT. It specifies CASSLVGRGADTDTQYF. This chain connects TRBV7-2 to TRBJ2-3; TRBD2 matches 8 bases. The V segment lost 1 base and the J segment 2 bases; nucleotides outside the gene matches: 8. This CDR3 comprises 17 residues. Germline V lookup: CDR1 SGHTA, CDR2 FQGNSA.

A few counts support this clone. The V gene is TRBV5-1, the J gene TRBJ2-1; D gene unclear. The CDR3 is made up of 15 amino acids. Per the germline V gene, CDR1 is SGHRS and CDR2 is YFSETQ. Trimming took 2 bases from V and 5 from J, leaving 14 bases between them. The CDR3 region is CASSFPPGQNNEQFF. The CDR3 nucleotides read TGCGCCAGCAGCTTCCCACCGGGTCAAAACAATGAGCAGTTCTTC. The variable domain in full, completed from reference TRBV5-1 and TRBJ2-1, reads KAGVTQTPRYLIKTRGQQVTLSCSPISGHRSVSWYQQTPGQGLQFLFEYFSETQRNKGNFPGRFSGRQFSNSRSEMNVSTLELGDSALYLCASSFPPGQNNEQFFGPGTRLTVL.

This chain joins TRBV2 and TRBJ2-2; 7 bases align to TRBD2. From germline, CDR1 is SNHLY and CDR2 FYNNEI. The ends lost 6 bases at V and 2 bases at J; junction bases unmatched: 9. The CDR3 loop spans 16 amino acids. CDR3 protein: CASSAWGGSNTGELFF. The CDR3 region has the DNA TGTGCCAGCAGCGCCTGGGGGGGGAGTAACACCGGGGAGCTGTTTTTT. Full variable domain (missing parts from reference TRBV2 and TRBJ2-2): EPEVTQTPSHQVTQMGQEVILRCVPISNHLYFYWYRQILGQKVEFLVSFYNNEISEKSEIFDDQFSVERPDGSNFTLKIRSTKLEDSAMYFCASSAWGGSNTGELFFGEGSRLTVL.

The chain couples TRBV5-4 to TRBJ1-2; 8 nucleotides agree with TRBD1. CDR3 length: 14 residues. Germline V gene lookup returns CDR1 SGHNT and CDR2 YYREEE (reference sequence). Losses at the gene ends were 6 bases for V and 6 bases for J; bases not matched to a gene: 10. For the CDR3, the DNA is TGTGCCAGCACATGGACAGGGAAAACCCATGGCTACACCTTC. Translation gives CASTWTGKTHGYTF.

In this sample, this clone turned up once. The chain joins TRBV21-1 to TRBJ2-5; the D call TRBD1 from the table was never checked on the DNA. TRBV21-1 is a listed pseudogene. The CDR3 consists of 12 residues. The CDR3 sequence: CASSKAWQTQYF. CDR3 DNA: TGTGCCAGCAGCAAAGCTTGGCAGACCCAGTACTTC.

The rearrangement links TRBV3-1 (or the pseudogene TRBV3-2) to TRBJ2-5; 9 nucleotides agree with TRBD2. CDR3 length: 14 amino acids. V gave up 5 bases and J gave up 5 bases; unmatched junction bases: 6. Germline CDR1 and CDR2: LGHDT and YNNKEL (reference sequence). In DNA form, the CDR3 reads TGTGCCAGCAGCTTGCGGGGGGGCCGTGAGACCCAGTACTTC. Its protein is CASSLRGGRETQYF.

The chain couples TRBV6-6 to TRBJ1-5, with 10 bases that match TRBD1. There are 15 residues in the CDR3. Germline-derived CDR1 and CDR2 are MNHNY and SVGAGI (reference sequence). V was clipped by 6 bases and J by 4 bases; unmatched bases: 6. CDR3 amino acids: CASRWGQGSNQPQHF. CDR3 nucleotide sequence: TGTGCCAGCAGATGGGGACAGGGGTCGAATCAGCCCCAGCATTTT.

This rearrangement joins TRBV6-1 to TRBJ2-3; 9 nucleotides line up with TRBD2. There are 16 residues in the CDR3. V dropped 2 bases and J dropped 1; count of bases not matched to a gene: 4. CDR1 and CDR2 (germline): MNHNS, SASEGT. This CDR3 reads CASSESGGGGTDTQYF. CDR3 nucleotide sequence: TGTGCCAGCAGTGAATCGGGCGGGGGGGGCACAGATACGCAGTATTTT.

This chain uses TRBV19 with TRBJ2-7; D is undetermined. V was pared by 3 bases and J by 2 bases, with 8 bases between. Germline V CDR1 and CDR2: LNHDA, SQIVND (reference sequence). The CDR3 has 13 amino acids. DNA of the CDR3: TGTGCCAGTAGTATTGGCGGCACCTACGAGCAGTACTTC. It is translated as CASSIGGTYEQYF.

The chain couples TRBV7-2 to TRBJ2-5; 7 nucleotides line up with TRBD2. V lost 1 base to trimming and J lost 2 bases; unmatched junction nucleotides: 1. Germline assignment: CDR1 SGHTA and CDR2 FQGNSA. This CDR3 contains 14 residues. The CDR3 loop reads CASSLERGQETQYF. DNA for the CDR3: TGTGCCAGCAGCTTAGAGCGGGGTCAAGAGACCCAGTACTTC.

The CDR3 loop reads CATSEGAKGGWGRETQYF. CDR3 nucleotide sequence: TGTGCCACCAGTGAAGGGGCGAAAGGGGGATGGGGGAGAGAGACCCAGTACTTC. The J gene is TRBJ2-5, the V gene TRBV24-1; TRBD1 is a possible D gene (6 bases). V was clipped by 4 bases and J by 4 bases, with 24 bases between them. Germline V gene lookup returns CDR1 KGHDR and CDR2 SFDVKD. The CDR3 length is 18 residues.

The chain links TRBV13 to TRBJ1-2; 8 nucleotides align to TRBD1. Germline V gene sequence: CDR1 PRHDT, CDR2 FYEKMQ (reference sequence). The CDR3 sequence is 13 residues long. V gave up 5 bases and J gave up 6 bases; unmatched junction bases: 5. CDR3 sequence: CASSLGQANGYTF. CDR3 nucleotides: TGTGCCAGCAGCCTGGGACAGGCAAATGGCTACACCTTC.

This chain links TRBV5-1 with TRBJ2-1; tentative D call: TRBD2 (5 bases). Trimming pared 3 bases from V and 2 bases from J, leaving 9 bases between. This CDR3 is 14 amino acids long. In germline, CDR1 is SGHRS, CDR2 YFSETQ. The CDR3 bases are TGCGCCAGCAGCTCCCGGGGAGCCTACAATGAGCAGTTCTTC. This sequence encodes CASSSRGAYNEQFF.

The count of this clone is one. The V and J genes are TRBV7-8 and TRBJ1-5; the match to TRBD1 covers 7 bases. This CDR3 comprises 13 residues. V dropped 9 bases and J dropped 4; count of bases not matched to a gene: 6. Germline CDR1 and CDR2: SGHVS and FQNEAQ. Here the CDR3 DNA reads TGTGCCAGTCAGGGGGATTTAAATCAGCCCCAGCATTTT. Protein: CASQGDLNQPQHF. Based on the CDR3 plus reference TRBV7-8 and TRBJ1-5, the full variable domain is GAGVSQSPRYKVAKRGQDVALRCDPISGHVSLFWYQQALGQGPEFLTYFQNEAQLDKSGLPSDRFFAERPEGSVSTLKIQRTQQEDSAVYLCASQGDLNQPQHFGDGTRLSIL.

This sequence joins TRBV7-9 and TRBJ2-1; D not resolved. Trimming took 1 base from V and 9 from J, leaving 13 bases between them. The CDR3 runs 14 residues. The V gene's germline CDR1 is SEHNR and CDR2 FQNEAQ (reference sequence). In nucleotides, the CDR3 is TGTGCCAGCAGCTTAGAACTTATATCGGGTGAGCAGTTCTTC. Its translation is CASSLELISGEQFF. The full variable domain, with the rest looked up from reference TRBV7-9 and TRBJ2-1, is DTGVSQNPRHKITKRGQNVTFRCDPISEHNRLYWYRQTLGQGPEFLTYFQNEAQLEKSRLLSDRFSAERPKGSFSTLEIQRTEQGDSAMYLCASSLELISGEQFFGPGTRLTVL.

This chain joins TRBV12-3 or TRBV12-4 and TRBJ1-5, with a tentative D call TRBD1 (6 bases). This CDR3 region has 13 residues. V was pared by 10 bases and J by 4 bases, with 14 bases between. The CDR3 region has the DNA TGTGCCACCCAGAGGGGGTGGAATCAGCCCCAGCATTTT. This sequence encodes CATQRGWNQPQHF.

CDR3 sequence (DNA): TGTGCCAGTAGTATGGGCAGGGGAGGGACCGGGGAGCTGTTTTTT. Translation: CASSMGRGGTGELFF. The J gene is TRBJ2-2, the V gene TRBV19, with D possibly TRBD2 on 7 matching bases. Trimming pared 3 bases from V and 5 bases from J, leaving 13 bases between. This CDR3 has 15 residues. The V gene's germline CDR1 is LNHDA and CDR2 SQIVND (reference sequence).